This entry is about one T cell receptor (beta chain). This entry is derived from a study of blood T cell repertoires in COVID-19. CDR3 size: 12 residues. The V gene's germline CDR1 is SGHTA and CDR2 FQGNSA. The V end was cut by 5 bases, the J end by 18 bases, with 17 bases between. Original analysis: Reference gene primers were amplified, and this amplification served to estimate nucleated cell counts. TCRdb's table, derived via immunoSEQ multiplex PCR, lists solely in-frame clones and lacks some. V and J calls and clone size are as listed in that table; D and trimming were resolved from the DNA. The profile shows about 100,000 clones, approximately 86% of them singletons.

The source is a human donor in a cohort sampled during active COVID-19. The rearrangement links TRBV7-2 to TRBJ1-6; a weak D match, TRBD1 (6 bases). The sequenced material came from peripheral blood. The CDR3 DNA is TGTGCCAGCAGCATCGACAGGTCCTATCACCACTTT. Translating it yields CASSIDRSYHHF.